The clone carrying this TCR beta chain has a handful of counts. Its antigen remains unknown. TCRdb analysed the RT-PCR reads with MiXCR anew, one entry per CDR3 protein. The table lists a few hundred thousand distinct CDR3 sequences, 14% of them singletons. The record originates from a study of response to subunit inactivated influenza vaccine. Overall study results and limits: Seasonal influenza vaccination, on each occasion, was suggested by the authors to recruit few new T cells.

The V end was cut by 0 bases, the J end by 7 bases, with 10 bases between. The CDR3 has 14 amino acids. Per germline, CDR1 LNHNV and CDR2 YYDKDF (reference sequence). This specimen was PBMCs from blood, taken 12 days after vaccination. The receptor's source is a man aged 45 to 65 who received an inactivated influenza vaccine. This chain links TRBV15 with TRBJ1-5; the D gene is possibly TRBD1 (6 bases). For the CDR3, the DNA is TGTGCCACCAGCAGAGATCAGGGGTACCAGCCCCAGCATTTT. Translating it yields CATSRDQGYQPQHF.